The clone carrying this T cell receptor beta chain was found many times. What it binds is not known. The sample belongs to a study of neurological immune-mediated disorders. Study-wide points: A possible signature appeared as one related-CDR3 cluster, in which phylogenetic grouping placed the repertoires of 18 of 34 multiple sclerosis patients.

The CDR3 spans 14 residues. V was cut by 3 bases and J by 2 bases, with 11 bases left in between. The authors made cDNA by 5'RACE with 10-nucleotide random UMIs. TCRdb re-derived calls from the 5' RACE reads in MiXCR, one entry per CDR3 protein. The sample lists tens of thousands of distinct CDR3 sequences; approximately 5.1% were seen once. This TCR derives from a human donor with multiple sclerosis. The donor label of this sample is uncertain. This sequence joins TRBV12-3 or TRBV12-4 and TRBJ2-7; D is unresolved. Material for sequencing was PBMCs. CDR3 in amino acids: CASSFSGRTYEQYF. The CDR3 DNA sequence: TGTGCCAGCAGTTTTTCAGGCAGAACCTACGAGCAGTACTTC.